These 6 T cell receptor beta chains were all obtained from the same sample, sequenced in a study of follicular helper T cells after annual influenza vaccination. Time point reported: 2014-2015 season, pre-vaccination. Using immunoSEQ multiplex PCR, the repertoire was profiled, and TCRdb retains in-frame clones only, with some absent. This sample has several thousand clones, with around 82% found just once. Sequenced material: CXCR5+ CD38- circulating T follicular helper cells from blood, taken on the day of influenza vaccination. As for subset: circulating Tfh, non-naive CD4+CXCR5+PD-1+ (ICOS+CD38+ or ICOS-CD38-). These receptors were obtained from an adult who received the influenza vaccine.

The rearrangement links TRBV14 to TRBJ2-3, with D possibly TRBD2 on 6 matching bases. Germline loops: CDR1 SGHDN, CDR2 FVKESK. V lost 4 bases, J lost 0 bases, and 14 bases lay in between. The CDR3 contains 16 residues. This CDR3 is CASSRYGGVSTDTQYF. CDR3 in DNA: TGTGCCAGCAGCCGGTACGGGGGAGTTAGCACAGATACGCAGTATTTT.

This chain connects TRBV10-3 to TRBJ2-1; D may be TRBD1 or TRBD2 (5 bases each). Trimming removed 4 bases at V and 0 bases at J, with 7 bases between. Germline lookup yields CDR1 ENHRY and CDR2 SYGVKD. This CDR3 is built from 14 residues. The CDR3 DNA follows: TGTGCCATCAGTGCTGGGGGCTCCTACAATGAGCAGTTCTTC. Amino acid sequence: CAISAGGSYNEQFF.

The gene calls are TRBV10-3 and TRBJ1-4; D unresolved. Germline loops: CDR1 ENHRY, CDR2 SYGVKD. V lost 6 bases to trimming and J lost 4 bases, with 9 bases between them. This CDR3 has 13 amino acids. In DNA form, the CDR3 reads TGTGCCATCAGGAGGGATGTTAATGAAAAACTGTTTTTT. The encoded protein is CAIRRDVNEKLFF.

This CDR3 is CASSLSGGASNEQFF. In DNA, the CDR3 is TGTGCCAGCAGCTTAAGCGGGGGGGCAAGCAATGAGCAGTTCTTC. The V gene is TRBV7-3, the J gene TRBJ2-1; 9 nucleotides match TRBD2. The germline gives CDR1 SGHTA, CDR2 FQGTGA. Trimming cost V 1 base and J 6 bases; bases outside gene matches: 4. This CDR3 region has 15 residues.

This clone was found a few times. The chain is built from TRBV30 and TRBJ1-2; D unclear. V was pared by 2 bases and J by 5 bases, with 15 bases between. The CDR3 consists of 14 residues. CDR1 and CDR2 from the germline V gene are GTSNPN and SVGIG (reference sequence). The CDR3 DNA follows: TGTGCCTGGAGTCTCAAAGGGTCCTCTTATGGCTACACCTTC. Translated: CAWSLKGSSYGYTF.

V is TRBV6-1 and J is TRBJ1-2; 10 bases map to TRBD1. This CDR3 has 15 amino acids. Germline CDR1 MNHNS, CDR2 SASEGT. V gave up 7 bases and J gave up 5 bases; unmatched junction bases: 10. The CDR3 DNA is TGTGCCAGCATCCCGGCGGTGGGACAGGGGTATGGCTACACCTTC. Translated: CASIPAVGQGYGYTF.